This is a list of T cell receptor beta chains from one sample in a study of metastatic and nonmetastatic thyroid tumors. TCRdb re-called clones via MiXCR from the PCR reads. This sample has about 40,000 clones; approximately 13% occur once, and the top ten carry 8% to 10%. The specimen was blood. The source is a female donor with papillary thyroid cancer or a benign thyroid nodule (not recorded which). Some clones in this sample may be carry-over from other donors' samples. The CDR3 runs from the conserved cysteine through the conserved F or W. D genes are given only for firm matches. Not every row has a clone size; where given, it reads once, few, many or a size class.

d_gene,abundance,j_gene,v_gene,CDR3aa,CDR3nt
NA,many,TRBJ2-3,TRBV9,CASSVAERETDTQYF,TGTGCCAGCAGCGTAGCTGAACGGGAAACAGATACGCAGTATTTT
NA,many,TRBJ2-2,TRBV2,CASKAWEKTGELFF,TGTGCCAGCAAAGCCTGGGAGAAAACCGGGGAGCTGTTTTTT
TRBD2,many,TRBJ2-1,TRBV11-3,CASSLTGGHNEQFF,TGTGCCAGCAGCTTAACGGGAGGGCATAATGAGCAGTTCTTC
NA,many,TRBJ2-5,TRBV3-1,CASSQPGVPPETQYF,TGTGCCAGCAGCCAGCCAGGAGTGCCCCCAGAGACCCAGTACTTC
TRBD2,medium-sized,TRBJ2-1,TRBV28,CASSGLAGYNEQFF,TGTGCCAGCTCCGGACTAGCGGGTTACAATGAGCAGTTCTTC
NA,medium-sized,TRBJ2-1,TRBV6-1,CASSSLNEQFF,TGTGCCAGCAGTTCCCTGAATGAGCAGTTCTTC
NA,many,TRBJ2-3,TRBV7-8,CASSPRRAADTQYF,TGTGCCAGCAGCCCCAGGAGGGCGGCGGATACGCAGTATTTT
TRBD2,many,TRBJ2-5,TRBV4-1,CASSQDSLAGGGETQYF,TGCGCCAGCAGCCAAGATAGCCTAGCGGGAGGGGGAGAGACCCAGTACTTC
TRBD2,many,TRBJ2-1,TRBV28,CASSPGGRDYNEQFF,TGTGCCAGCAGTCCAGGCGGGAGGGATTACAATGAGCAGTTCTTC
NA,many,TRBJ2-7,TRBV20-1,CSAASRATYEQYF,TGCAGTGCAGCAAGCCGGGCCACCTACGAGCAGTACTTC
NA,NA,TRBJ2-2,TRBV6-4,CASSDHSDAGELFF,TGTGCCAGCAGTGACCACTCCGACGCCGGGGAGCTGTTTTTT
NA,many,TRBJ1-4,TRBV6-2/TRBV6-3,CASRPEPSNEKLFF,TGTGCCAGCAGACCCGAGCCCTCGAATGAAAAACTGTTTTTT
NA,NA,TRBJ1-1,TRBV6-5,CATSYRGQWSTEAFF,TGTGCCACCAGTTATCGCGGACAGTGGTCCACTGAAGCTTTCTTT
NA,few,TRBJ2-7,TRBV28,CASAEGVLYHEQYF,TGTGCCAGCGCAGAGGGGGTTCTTTACCACGAGCAGTACTTC
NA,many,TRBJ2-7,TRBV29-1,CSVGDAYEQYF,TGCAGCGTGGGAGACGCGTACGAGCAGTACTTC
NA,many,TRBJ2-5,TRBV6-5,CASSYSGIQETQYF,TGTGCCAGCAGTTACTCTGGGATCCAAGAGACCCAGTACTTC
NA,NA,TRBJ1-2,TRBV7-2,CASSVVQGHDGYTF,TGTGCCAGCAGCGTGGTGCAGGGGCACGATGGCTACACCTTC